This TCR beta chain comes out of a study of OX40 agonist ivuxolimab in advanced cancers. The sample holds a few counts of this clone. Assay used: immunoSEQ multiplex PCR; TCRdb lists only in-frame clones, some missing. Of tens of thousands of clones in the sample, about 81% are singletons; the top ten hold over 0.6%. Germline V gives CDR1 LNHNV, CDR2 YYDKDF (reference sequence). The CDR3 is made up of 18 amino acids. The V and J ends lost 6 bases and 3 bases, in that order; junction bases with no gene match: 14. The chain has TRBV15 and TRBJ2-5, with TRBD2 matching 12 bases. Sequencing used CD4+ or CD8+ T cells sorted from blood, obtained in a trial of the OX40 agonist ivuxolimab. The receptor comes from an adult with an advanced solid tumor such as melanoma, head and neck, liver or kidney cancer. CDR3 DNA sequence: TGTGCCACCAGTCAGAGAATCGGGAGACTAGCGGGAGAAGAGACCCAGTACTTC. It codes for CATSQRIGRLAGEETQYF.